A single sample gave rise to the 15 T cell receptor beta chains below, sequenced in a study of cytomegalovirus exposure and HLA in healthy donors. The PCR had 60 Vbeta and 13 Jbeta primers. TCRdb keeps only in-frame clones here, not all; method: immunoSEQ multiplex PCR. In the table there are approximately 30,000 clones, 35% to 50% of which are singletons. The sample comprised PBMCs. These receptors all stem from a woman aged 50 to 65 in good health and CMV-seronegative.

The chain couples TRBV11-1 to TRBJ1-1; the match to TRBD1 covers 8 bases. CDR3 length: 15 residues. CDR1 is SGHAT and CDR2 is FQDESV in the germline V gene (reference sequence). V lost 1 base, J lost 4 bases, and 5 bases stayed unmatched. The DNA for the CDR3 is TGTGCCAGCAGCTTAGGTACAGGGGGATCCACTGAAGCTTTCTTT. Translating gives CASSLGTGGSTEAFF.

This clone was counted once. The chain recombines TRBV7-2 with TRBJ2-7, with a weak D call TRBD2 (6 bases). Trimming stripped 5 bases from V and 6 bases from J, with 26 bases between. This CDR3 comprises 17 residues. Germline V gene data show CDR1 as SGHTA and CDR2 as FQGNSA. The CDR3 region has the DNA TGTGCCAGCAGCCTCCGCGGGACTGCCCGGGTGACGGGCGAGCAGTACTTC. Its translation is CASSLRGTARVTGEQYF.

V usage is TRBV11-2 and J usage is TRBJ1-6; D gene unclear. There are 16 residues in the CDR3. CDR1 and CDR2 from the germline V gene are SGHAT and FQNNGV. V was cut by 1 base and J by 4 bases, with 11 bases left in between. This chain's CDR3 is CASSLVTRNYNSPLHF. DNA for the CDR3: TGTGCCAGCAGCTTAGTTACCAGAAATTATAATTCACCCCTCCACTTT.

The chain employs TRBV7-7 and TRBJ2-7; 9 bases are a match to TRBD1. V was clipped by 3 bases and J by 3 bases; unmatched bases: 3. The CDR3 runs to 14 residues. Looked up from germline, CDR1 is SSHAT and CDR2 is FNYEAQ (reference sequence). Here the CDR3 DNA reads TGTGCCAGCAGCTTGAAGACAGGGGGCTACGAGCAGTACTTC. Translated, it gives CASSLKTGGYEQYF.

The chain combines TRBV19 with TRBJ1-3; D call uncertain. The germline CDR1 and CDR2 sequences are LNHDA and SQIVND (reference sequence). Trimming removed 10 bases from V and 0 bases from J, with 10 bases in between. The CDR3 has 13 residues. The CDR3 DNA is TGTGCCATAGGTGGGCCCTCTGGAAACACCATATATTTT. Its translation: CAIGGPSGNTIYF.

V usage is TRBV6-6 and J usage is TRBJ1-1; 8 bases map to TRBD1. CDR1 is MNHNY, CDR2 SVGAGI, per germline (reference sequence). The V segment lost 7 bases and the J segment 1 base; nucleotides outside the gene matches: 5. The CDR3 runs 14 residues. The CDR3 is CASTQDRANTEAFF. The CDR3 nucleotides read TGTGCCAGCACCCAGGACAGGGCGAACACTGAAGCTTTCTTT.

This chain links TRBV5-4 with TRBJ2-3; 9 bases agree with TRBD2. The ends lost 2 bases at V and 5 bases at J; junction bases unmatched: 12. This CDR3 comprises 17 residues. CDR1 SGHNT and CDR2 YYREEE come from the germline V gene (reference sequence). CDR3 nucleotides: TGTGCCAGCAGCTTAGGAGGGCGGGGGGGCCGAATAGATACGCAGTATTTT. Protein: CASSLGGRGGRIDTQYF.

The chain joins TRBV7-2 to TRBJ2-2; 8 bases align to TRBD2. The CDR3 is made up of 15 amino acids. The V segment lost 5 bases and the J segment 4 bases; nucleotides outside the gene matches: 6. Per the germline V gene, CDR1 is SGHTA and CDR2 is FQGNSA. The CDR3: CASSPGLVTTGELFF. CDR3 DNA sequence: TGTGCCAGCAGCCCGGGACTAGTAACCACCGGGGAGCTGTTTTTT. The whole variable domain, remainder taken from reference TRBV7-2 and TRBJ2-2, is GAGVSQSPSNKVTEKGKDVELRCDPISGHTALYWYRQSLGQGLEFLIYFQGNSAPDKSGLPSDRFSAERTGGSVSTLTIQRTQQEDSAVYLCASSPGLVTTGELFFGEGSRLTVL.

The chain carries TRBV2 and TRBJ1-4, with D hard to call. Trimming stripped 7 bases from V and 8 bases from J, with 11 bases between. The CDR3 has 12 amino acids. Germline V CDR1 and CDR2: SNHLY, FYNNEI. The CDR3 loop reads CASKQVGEKLFF. The CDR3 DNA follows: TGTGCCAGCAAGCAGGTTGGCGAAAAACTGTTTTTT.

The V gene is TRBV6-1, the J gene TRBJ1-1; the match to TRBD1 covers 9 bases. The V and J ends lost 8 bases and 5 bases, in that order; junction bases with no gene match: 3. The CDR3 is 12 amino acids. Germline-derived CDR1 and CDR2 are MNHNS and SASEGT. The CDR3 spells CASGQGHTEAFF. Written as DNA, the CDR3 is TGTGCCAGCGGACAGGGGCATACTGAAGCTTTCTTT.

The rearrangement uses TRBV18 and TRBJ2-7; 13 positions agree with TRBD2. The CDR3 length is 18 residues. Germline lookup yields CDR1 KGHSH and CDR2 LQKENI. V lost 3 bases, J lost 10 bases, and 18 bases stayed unmatched. CDR3 nucleotides: TGTGCCAGCTCACCGGTTGGACTAGCGGGAGTGGGGCCTACGAGACAGTACTTC. This sequence encodes CASSPVGLAGVGPTRQYF.

This clone appeared a few times. The chain couples TRBV19 to TRBJ2-3; 7 nucleotides match TRBD1. This CDR3 has 14 residues. Germline V gene sequence: CDR1 LNHDA, CDR2 SQIVND (reference sequence). V trimming: 10 bases; J trimming: 1 base; junction bases outside the gene matches: 8. The CDR3 is CATTTGHRTDTQYF. For the CDR3, the DNA is TGTGCCACTACGACAGGGCACCGCACAGATACGCAGTATTTT.

This clone was picked up a small number of times. The chain combines TRBV7-9 with TRBJ1-1, with D possibly matching TRBD1 (5 bases). This CDR3 comprises 15 residues. Trimming took off 8 bases at V and 0 bases at J, with 16 bases between the two ends. Germline V gives CDR1 SEHNR, CDR2 FQNEAQ (reference sequence). In nucleotides, the CDR3 is TGTGCCAGCGAATCCCGGACACGCATGAACACTGAAGCTTTCTTT. Protein product: CASESRTRMNTEAFF.

This clone was counted between two and nine times. The genes are TRBV11-3 and TRBJ2-1; weak D call: TRBD1 (5 bases). The germline gives CDR1 SGHNT, CDR2 YENEEA. Trimming removed 1 base at V and 5 bases at J, with 12 bases between. The CDR3 is 15 residues long. The CDR3 sequence: CASSLGADRNNEQFF. CDR3 DNA sequence: TGTGCCAGCAGCTTAGGGGCCGACAGAAACAATGAGCAGTTCTTC. The whole variable domain, remainder taken from reference TRBV11-3 and TRBJ2-1, is EAGVVQSPRYKIIEKKQPVAFWCNPISGHNTLYWYLQNLGQGPELLIRYENEEAVDDSQLPKDRFSAERLKGVDSTLKIQPAELGDSAVYLCASSLGADRNNEQFFGPGTRLTVL.

The V call is TRBV18, the J call TRBJ1-1; D unresolved. Trimming removed 3 bases from V and 1 base from J, with 3 bases in between. Germline CDR1 is KGHSH and CDR2 is LQKENI. The length of the CDR3 is 12 residues. The CDR3 bases are TGTGCCAGCTCACCCGGGAACACTGAAGCTTTCTTT. Translated: CASSPGNTEAFF.